The 14 T cell receptor beta chains in this list originate from one sample, sequenced in a study of cytomegalovirus exposure and HLA in healthy donors. The PCR used 60 Vbeta and 13 Jbeta primers. Data came from immunoSEQ multiplex PCR; TCRdb stores just in-frame clones and leaves some out. The profile covers approximately 99,000 clones, with approximately 70% appearing a single time and 3.5% to 4.5% taken by the ten largest. Sequenced: PBMCs. The receptors here all came from a man between 40 and 49 years old in good health and CMV-seronegative.

The chain combines TRBV9 with TRBJ2-2; 12 bases match TRBD2. Germline assignment: CDR1 SGDLS and CDR2 YYNGEE. Unmatched junction bases numbered 10, after V lost 4 bases and J lost 3 bases. The CDR3 is 18 amino acids. In nucleotides, the CDR3 is TGTGCCAGCAGCTCTCAACTGACTAGCGGGGGATACACCGGGGAGCTGTTTTTT. As protein: CASSSQLTSGGYTGELFF.

Ten or more counts support this clone. This chain connects TRBV10-3 to TRBJ2-1, with TRBD1 matching over 10 bases. V trimming: 0 bases; J trimming: 9 bases; junction bases outside the gene matches: 8. In germline, CDR1 is ENHRY, CDR2 SYGVKD. The CDR3 loop spans 16 amino acids. The CDR3 loop is CAISESGGQGYGEQFF. CDR3 coding DNA: TGTGCCATCAGTGAGTCTGGGGGACAGGGGTACGGTGAGCAGTTCTTC.

This clone occurred a few times. The genes are TRBV29-1 and TRBJ1-1, with no clear D. The ends were cut back, 6 bases at V and 5 bases at J, with 13 bases in the middle. Per the germline V gene, CDR1 is SQVTM and CDR2 is ANQGSEA. The CDR3 has 12 amino acids. CDR3 region: CSVARVGTEAFF. For the CDR3, the DNA is TGCAGCGTCGCGAGGGTGGGGACTGAAGCTTTCTTT.

This clone has a single count. The chain combines TRBV13 with TRBJ1-1; D may be TRBD1 (5 bases). V was pared by 2 bases and J by 5 bases, with 15 bases between. Germline CDR1 PRHDT, CDR2 FYEKMQ (reference sequence). CDR3 size: 15 residues. Written as DNA, the CDR3 is TGTGCCAGCAGCTTAAATCAGGGTGGTTGGACTGAAGCTTTCTTT. It codes for CASSLNQGGWTEAFF.

The V gene is TRBV29-1, the J gene TRBJ1-2, with D possibly matching TRBD1 (5 bases). The CDR3 runs 14 residues. V dropped 2 bases and J dropped 8 bases, with 18 bases sitting between them. Germline V CDR1 and CDR2: SQVTM, ANQGSEA. CDR3 sequence (DNA): TGCAGCGTTGAATCTAATGAGGCAAAGGGGGGCTACACCTTC. Translated, it gives CSVESNEAKGGYTF.

This chain joins TRBV6-5 and TRBJ2-7, with D unresolved. Germline CDR1 MNHEY, CDR2 SVGAGI. Trimming shortened V by 5 bases and J by 0 bases, and 5 bases separated the two germline ends. The CDR3 extends over 12 amino acids. CDR3 sequence (DNA): TGTGCCAGCAGTCCTATCTCCTACGAGCAGTACTTC. Translated, it gives CASSPISYEQYF.

The chain is built from TRBV7-6 and TRBJ2-7; TRBD2 might be the D (5 bases). Germline-derived CDR1 and CDR2 are SGHVS and FNYEAQ. There are 15 residues in the CDR3. Trimming stripped 1 base from V and 2 bases from J, with 12 bases between. CDR3 region: CASSLGEGRPYEQYF. The CDR3 bases are TGTGCCAGCAGCTTAGGGGAAGGGAGACCCTACGAGCAGTACTTC.

This clone was counted once. This sequence joins TRBV19 and TRBJ1-6; 7 nucleotides match TRBD1. CDR1 LNHDA and CDR2 SQIVND come from the germline V gene (reference sequence). This CDR3 region has 16 residues. V shed 6 bases, J shed 6 bases, and the junction held 11 bases outside the gene matches. The CDR3 nucleotides are TGTGCCAGTAGAAGGGGACAGAATGATATTAATTCACCCCTCCACTTT. Protein product: CASRRGQNDINSPLHF. The full variable domain, completed using reference TRBV19 and TRBJ1-6, is DGGITQSPKYLFRKEGQNVTLSCEQNLNHDAMYWYRQDPGQGLRLIYYSQIVNDFQKGDIAEGYSVSREKKESFPLTVTSAQKNPTAFYLCASRRGQNDINSPLHFGNGTRLTVT.

This clone was detected only a few times. This rearrangement joins TRBV2 to TRBJ2-3; no clear D. This CDR3 has 14 residues. V shed 4 bases and J shed 6 bases, with 14 bases lying between them. The germline CDR1 and CDR2 sequences are SNHLY and FYNNEI. For the CDR3, the DNA is TGTGCCAGCAGTGCCTACTTACGTTCGGATACGCAGTATTTT. This codes for CASSAYLRSDTQYF. The whole variable domain, remainder taken from reference TRBV2 and TRBJ2-3, is EPEVTQTPSHQVTQMGQEVILRCVPISNHLYFYWYRQILGQKVEFLVSFYNNEISEKSEIFDDQFSVERPDGSNFTLKIRSTKLEDSAMYFCASSAYLRSDTQYFGPGTRLTVL.

The gene calls are TRBV28 and TRBJ1-5; D gene ambiguous. The CDR3 spans 13 residues. The germline V gene has CDR1 MDHEN and CDR2 SYDVKM. V was pared by 3 bases and J by 6 bases, with 9 bases between. Here the CDR3 reads CASSFTFSQPQHF. The DNA of the CDR3 is TGTGCCAGCAGTTTTACGTTCAGTCAGCCCCAGCATTTT.

This clone has only one observation. The chain uses TRBV5-1 and TRBJ1-2; 9 bases fit TRBD1. The CDR3 sequence is 15 residues long. V lost 1 base to trimming and J lost 2 bases; unmatched junction nucleotides: 3. Germline lookup yields CDR1 SGHRS and CDR2 YFSETQ. The CDR3 loop reads CASSLTGGGNYGYTF. The CDR3 coding sequence is TGCGCCAGCAGCTTGACAGGGGGCGGGAACTATGGCTACACCTTC.

The chain combines TRBV5-1 with TRBJ2-2; TRBD2 matches 9 bases. The trim removed 1 base at V and 5 bases at J, leaving 6 bases unmatched. CDR3 length: 16 residues. The germline V gene encodes CDR1 SGHRS and CDR2 YFSETQ. CDR3 nucleotides: TGCGCCAGCAGCTTGCTTAGCGGGGGATGGACCGGGGAGCTGTTTTTT. Its protein is CASSLLSGGWTGELFF.

The chain combines TRBV5-1 with TRBJ2-1; 12 nucleotides align to TRBD2. The germline V gene encodes CDR1 SGHRS and CDR2 YFSETQ. The CDR3 totals 17 residues. With 3 bases clipped from V and 6 bases from J, the junction kept 10 bases outside the gene matches. CDR3 sequence: CASSSDGLAGGGNEQFF. In DNA form, the CDR3 reads TGCGCCAGCAGCTCCGACGGGCTAGCGGGGGGGGGCAATGAGCAGTTCTTC.

The chain couples TRBV6-5 to TRBJ2-5, with a weak D call TRBD2 (6 bases). CDR1 is MNHEY and CDR2 is SVGAGI in the germline V gene. The V end lost 6 bases, the J end lost 3 bases, and 11 bases lay between the germline ends. This CDR3 comprises 13 residues. The CDR3 here is CASSVTRKETQYF. The CDR3 nucleotides read TGTGCCAGCAGCGTGACTAGGAAAGAGACCCAGTACTTC.